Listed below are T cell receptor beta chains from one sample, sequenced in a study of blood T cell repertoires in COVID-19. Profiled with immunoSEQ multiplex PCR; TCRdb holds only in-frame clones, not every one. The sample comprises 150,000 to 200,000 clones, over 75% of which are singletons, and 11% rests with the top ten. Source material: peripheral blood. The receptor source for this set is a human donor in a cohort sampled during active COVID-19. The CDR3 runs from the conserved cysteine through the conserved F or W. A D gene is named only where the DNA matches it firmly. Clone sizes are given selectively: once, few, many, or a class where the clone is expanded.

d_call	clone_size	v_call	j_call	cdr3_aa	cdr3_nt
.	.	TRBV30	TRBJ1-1	CAWTLGVVGTEAFF	TGTGCCTGGACCTTAGGGGTGGTGGGCACTGAAGCTTTCTTT
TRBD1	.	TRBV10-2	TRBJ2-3	CATILDRDETDTQYF	TGCGCCACCATACTGGACAGGGATGAGACAGATACGCAGTATTTT
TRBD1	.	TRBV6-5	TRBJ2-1	CASSLRDRYNEQFF	TGTGCCAGCAGCCTCCGGGACAGGTACAATGAGCAGTTCTTC
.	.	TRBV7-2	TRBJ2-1	CASSLDGRANEQFF	TGTGCCAGCAGCTTAGACGGGAGAGCTAATGAGCAGTTCTTC
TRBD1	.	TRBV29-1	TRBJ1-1	CSVEAGGHFEAFF	TGCAGCGTTGAGGCAGGGGGACACTTTGAAGCTTTCTTT
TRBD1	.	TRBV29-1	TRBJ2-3	CSVDDRGGTDTQYF	TGCAGCGTTGATGACAGGGGAGGCACAGATACGCAGTATTTT
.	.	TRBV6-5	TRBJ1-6	CASNQNKRNSPLHF	TGTGCCAGCAATCAGAATAAACGTAATTCACCCCTCCACTTT
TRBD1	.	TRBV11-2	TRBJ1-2	CASSSQAQGARGYTF	TGTGCCAGCAGCTCTCAGGCACAGGGGGCGCGGGGCTACACCTTC
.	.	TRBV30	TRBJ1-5	CAWSTENNQPQHF	TGTGCCTGGAGTACCGAGAACAATCAGCCCCAGCATTTT
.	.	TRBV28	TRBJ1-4	CASTGSGRGYEKLFF	TGTGCCAGCACGGGCTCTGGCAGGGGTTATGAAAAACTGTTTTTT
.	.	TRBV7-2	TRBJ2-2	CASSDRDTNTGELFF	TGTGCCAGCAGCGACCGGGACACGAACACCGGGGAGCTGTTTTTT
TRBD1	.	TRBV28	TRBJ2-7	CASRTPDRGNRQYF	TGTGCCAGCAGGACCCCGGACAGGGGGAATCGGCAGTACTTC
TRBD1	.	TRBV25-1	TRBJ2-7	CASSERWTGGGYEQYF	TGTGCCAGCAGTGAACGCTGGACAGGGGGTGGCTACGAGCAGTACTTC
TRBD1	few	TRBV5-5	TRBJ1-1	CASSSGQLHTEAFF	TGTGCCAGCAGCTCGGGACAGCTCCACACTGAAGCTTTCTTT
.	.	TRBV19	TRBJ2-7	CASSIFRASHYEQYF	TGTGCCAGTAGTATATTCAGGGCCTCACACTACGAGCAGTACTTC
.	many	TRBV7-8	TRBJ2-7	CASSLVLSSMEQYF	TGTGCCAGCAGCTTAGTCTTGAGTTCCATGGAGCAGTACTTC
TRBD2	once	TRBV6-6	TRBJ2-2	CASSPWEGNTGELFF	TGTGCCAGCAGTCCCTGGGAGGGGAACACCGGGGAGCTGTTTTTT
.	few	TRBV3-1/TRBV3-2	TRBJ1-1	CASSQVGGFEAFF	TGTGCCAGCAGCCAAGTTGGAGGATTTGAAGCTTTCTTT
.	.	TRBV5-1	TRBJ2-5	CASSWPGEETQYF	TGCGCCAGCAGCTGGCCGGGAGAAGAGACCCAGTACTTC
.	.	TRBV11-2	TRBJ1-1	CASSHESGSEAFF	TGTGCCAGCAGTCACGAATCGGGTTCTGAAGCTTTCTTT
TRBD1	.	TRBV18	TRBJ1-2	CASSSDRGYGYTF	TGTGCCAGCTCATCGGACAGGGGCTATGGCTACACCTTC
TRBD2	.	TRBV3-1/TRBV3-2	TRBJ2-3	CASSHQGTSGGVSTDTQYF	TGTGCCAGCAGCCACCAAGGGACTAGCGGGGGGGTAAGCACAGATACGCAGTATTTT
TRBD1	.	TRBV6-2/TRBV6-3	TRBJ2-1	CASSYTRTGESLYEQFF	TGTGCCAGCAGTTACACCCGGACAGGGGAGTCTCTTTATGAGCAGTTCTTC
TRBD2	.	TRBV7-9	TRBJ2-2	CASSPSTSGGRGTGELFF	TGTGCCAGCAGCCCCTCGACTAGCGGGGGAAGAGGAACCGGGGAGCTGTTTTTT
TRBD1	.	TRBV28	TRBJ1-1	CASDDRARAEAFF	TGTGCCAGCGACGACAGGGCTCGAGCTGAAGCTTTCTTT
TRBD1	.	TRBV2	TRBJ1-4	CASRGGTDRAKKLFF	TGTGCCAGCAGGGGCGGGACAGACAGAGCGAAAAAACTGTTTTTT
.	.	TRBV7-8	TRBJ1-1	CASSFYHGVSRNTEAFF	TGTGCCAGCAGCTTTTACCACGGGGTTTCGAGGAACACTGAAGCTTTCTTT
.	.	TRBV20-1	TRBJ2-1	CSASIGRSRNEQFF	TGCAGTGCTAGTATAGGGAGATCGAGGAATGAGCAGTTCTTC
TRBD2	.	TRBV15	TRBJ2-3	CATSRESGGTQTDTQYF	TGTGCCACCAGCAGAGAAAGCGGGGGCACACAAACAGATACGCAGTATTTT
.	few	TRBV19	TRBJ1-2	CASSIAWGANYGYTF	TGTGCCAGTAGTATAGCTTGGGGGGCTAACTATGGCTACACCTTC
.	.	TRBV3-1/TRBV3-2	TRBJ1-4	CASSLWRDGEKLFF	TGTGCCAGCAGCCTATGGCGGGATGGTGAAAAACTGTTTTTT
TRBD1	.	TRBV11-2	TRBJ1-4	CASRPPGQGYEKLFF	TGTGCCAGCAGGCCACCGGGACAGGGTTATGAAAAACTGTTTTTT
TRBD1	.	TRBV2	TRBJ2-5	CASRGDRGREETQYF	TGTGCCAGCAGAGGGGACAGGGGGCGCGAAGAGACCCAGTACTTC
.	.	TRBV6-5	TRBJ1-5	CASRSDRNQPQHF	TGTGCCAGCAGGTCGGACAGAAATCAGCCCCAGCATTTT
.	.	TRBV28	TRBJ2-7	CASSPPRGQQYF	TGTGCCAGCAGTCCCCCGCGGGGCCAGCAGTACTTC
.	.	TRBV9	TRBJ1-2	CASSVGQRSYGYTF	TGTGCCAGCAGCGTAGGACAGAGGAGCTATGGCTACACCTTC
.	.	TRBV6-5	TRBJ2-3	CASSYESTDTQYF	TGTGCCAGCAGTTATGAGAGCACAGATACGCAGTATTTT
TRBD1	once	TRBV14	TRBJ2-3	CASSPAPRTGITDTQYF	TGTGCCAGCAGCCCCGCACCCAGGACAGGGATCACAGATACGCAGTATTTT
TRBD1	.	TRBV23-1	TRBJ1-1	CASSHPDRGHGKTEAFF	TGCGCCAGCAGTCACCCGGACAGGGGGCATGGAAAAACTGAAGCTTTCTTT
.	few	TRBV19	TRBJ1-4	CASSSPGRVEKLFF	TGTGCCAGTAGTAGCCCTGGCAGGGTTGAAAAACTGTTTTTT
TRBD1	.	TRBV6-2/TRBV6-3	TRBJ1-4	CASSYLGQRNEKLFF	TGTGCCAGCAGTTACCTGGGACAGCGAAATGAAAAACTGTTTTTT
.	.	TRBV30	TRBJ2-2	CAWSGGTRGNTGELFF	TGTGCCTGGAGTGGAGGGACACGGGGGAACACCGGGGAGCTGTTTTTT
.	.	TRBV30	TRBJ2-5	CAWSSGSGVLETQYF	TGTGCCTGGAGTTCGGGATCGGGGGTTTTAGAGACCCAGTACTTC
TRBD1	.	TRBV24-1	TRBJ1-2	CATSDPDREYGYTF	TGTGCCACCAGTGATCCCGACAGGGAATATGGCTACACCTTC
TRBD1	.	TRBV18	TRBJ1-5	CASSRQGYGQPQHF	TGTGCCAGCTCACGACAGGGGTATGGACAGCCCCAGCATTTT
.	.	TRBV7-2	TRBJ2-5	CASSLTGSQETQYF	TGTGCCAGCAGCTTAACGGGATCCCAAGAGACCCAGTACTTC
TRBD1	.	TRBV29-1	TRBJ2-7	CSVEVGQGNEQYF	TGCAGCGTTGAAGTGGGACAGGGAAACGAGCAGTACTTC